Following are 4 T cell receptor beta chains from one sample sequenced in a study of PD-L1 blockade in urothelial cancer. Produced via immunoSEQ multiplex PCR; TCRdb's table is partial and in-frame only. This repertoire shows tens of thousands of clones, approximately 86% found once; its top ten account for under 3%. Sequenced here: PBMCs, sampled around atezolizumab (anti-PD-L1) treatment. These receptors originate from a man aged 50-60 years with urothelial cancer.

This clone was counted a single time. The germline gene is not matched at one end of the junction; a read error may be the cause. This chain links TRBV28 with TRBJ2-5, with TRBD1 as a possible D gene (5 bases). Per the germline V gene, CDR1 is MDHEN and CDR2 is SYDVKM. CDR3 size: 12 residues. The CDR3 nucleotides are TGTGCCAGCAGTTTGGGCAAGGGGTCCCCGCACTTC. Its translation is CASSLGKGSPHF.

The chain is built from TRBV7-2 and TRBJ2-1; TRBD2 is a possible D gene (6 bases). The CDR3 consists of 14 residues. Germline CDR1 is SGHTA and CDR2 is FQGNSA. The germline V and J ends were trimmed by 5 bases and 5 bases, with 13 bases remaining between them. The CDR3 sequence: CASSALAFNNEQFF. In nucleotides, the CDR3 is TGTGCCAGCAGCGCCCTAGCGTTCAACAATGAGCAGTTCTTC.

The J gene is TRBJ2-1, the V gene TRBV29-1; TRBD1 agrees at 7 bases. This CDR3 region has 14 residues. After removal of 4 bases from V and 4 bases from J, the junction contained 7 bases not matched to a gene. The germline V gene encodes CDR1 SQVTM and CDR2 ANQGSEA. The chain's CDR3 is CSVGKQGIYNEQFF. In nucleotides, the CDR3 is TGCAGCGTTGGGAAACAGGGGATTTACAATGAGCAGTTCTTC.

This clone came up once. The chain combines TRBV2 with TRBJ2-1; weak D call: TRBD1 (6 bases). The germline gives CDR1 SNHLY, CDR2 FYNNEI. V was trimmed by 8 bases and J by 6 bases, leaving 11 bases between them. CDR3 length: 12 amino acids. The CDR3 DNA follows: TGTGCCAGCTTCGTCAGGGGCAATGAGCAGTTCTTC. It codes for CASFVRGNEQFF.